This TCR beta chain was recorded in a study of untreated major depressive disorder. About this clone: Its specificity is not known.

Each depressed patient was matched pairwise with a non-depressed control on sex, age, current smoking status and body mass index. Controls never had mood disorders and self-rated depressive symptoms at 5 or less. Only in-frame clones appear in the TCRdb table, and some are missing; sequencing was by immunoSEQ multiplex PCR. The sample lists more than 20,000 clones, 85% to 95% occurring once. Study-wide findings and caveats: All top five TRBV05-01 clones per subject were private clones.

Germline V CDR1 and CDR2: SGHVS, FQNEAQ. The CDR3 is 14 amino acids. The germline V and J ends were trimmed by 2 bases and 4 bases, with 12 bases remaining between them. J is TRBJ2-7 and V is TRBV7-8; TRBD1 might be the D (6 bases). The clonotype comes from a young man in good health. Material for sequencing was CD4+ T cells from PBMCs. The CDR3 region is CASSLRDNVYEQYF. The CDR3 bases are TGTGCCAGCAGCTTACGGGACAACGTATACGAGCAGTACTTC.